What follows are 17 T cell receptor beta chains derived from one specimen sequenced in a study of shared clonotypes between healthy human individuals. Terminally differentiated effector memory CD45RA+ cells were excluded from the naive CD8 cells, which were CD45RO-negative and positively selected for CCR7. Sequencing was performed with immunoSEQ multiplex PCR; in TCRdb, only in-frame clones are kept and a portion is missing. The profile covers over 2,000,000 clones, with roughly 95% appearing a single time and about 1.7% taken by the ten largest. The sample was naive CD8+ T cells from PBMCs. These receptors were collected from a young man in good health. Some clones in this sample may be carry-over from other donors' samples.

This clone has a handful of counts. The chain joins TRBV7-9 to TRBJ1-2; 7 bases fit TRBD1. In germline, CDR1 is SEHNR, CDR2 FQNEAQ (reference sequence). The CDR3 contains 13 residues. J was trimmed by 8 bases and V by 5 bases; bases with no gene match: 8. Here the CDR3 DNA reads TGTGCCAGCAGCGCGACAGGGATAGGAGGCTACACCTTC. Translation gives CASSATGIGGYTF.

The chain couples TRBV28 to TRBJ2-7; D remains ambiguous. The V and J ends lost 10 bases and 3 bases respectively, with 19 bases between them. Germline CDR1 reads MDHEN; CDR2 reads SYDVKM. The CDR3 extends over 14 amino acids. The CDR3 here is CATSVTRLYYEQYF. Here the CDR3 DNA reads TGTGCCACCTCCGTAACCAGGCTTTACTACGAGCAGTACTTC.

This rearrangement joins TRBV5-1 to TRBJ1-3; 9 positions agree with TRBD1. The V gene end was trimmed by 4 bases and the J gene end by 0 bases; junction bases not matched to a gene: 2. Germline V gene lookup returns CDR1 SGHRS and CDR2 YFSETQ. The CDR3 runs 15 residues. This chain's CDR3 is CASSMDRGSGNTIYF. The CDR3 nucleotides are TGCGCCAGCAGCATGGACAGGGGCTCTGGAAACACCATATATTTT. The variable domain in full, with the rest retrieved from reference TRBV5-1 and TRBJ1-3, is KAGVTQTPRYLIKTRGQQVTLSCSPISGHRSVSWYQQTPGQGLQFLFEYFSETQRNKGNFPGRFSGRQFSNSRSEMNVSTLELGDSALYLCASSMDRGSGNTIYFGEGSWLTVV.

CDR3 coding DNA: TGTGCCAGCAGCTCCCACGGGAACAACCGATGGGGCAATCAGCCCCAGCATTTT. This sequence encodes CASSSHGNNRWGNQPQHF. The chain joins TRBV7-8 to TRBJ1-5, with D unresolved. Germline V gives CDR1 SGHVS, CDR2 FQNEAQ. The CDR3 is 18 residues long. V gave up 4 bases and J gave up 2 bases, with 21 bases separating them.

The CDR3 DNA reads TGTGCCAGTAGCCGAGGGACTAGCGGGTACTTCGACGAGCAGTACTTC. Translation: CASSRGTSGYFDEQYF. This chain uses TRBV19 with TRBJ2-7, with 12 bases aligning to TRBD2. V shed 6 bases, J shed 5 bases, and the junction held 11 bases outside the gene matches. The CDR3 extends over 16 amino acids. Germline V gene data show CDR1 as LNHDA and CDR2 as SQIVND (reference sequence).

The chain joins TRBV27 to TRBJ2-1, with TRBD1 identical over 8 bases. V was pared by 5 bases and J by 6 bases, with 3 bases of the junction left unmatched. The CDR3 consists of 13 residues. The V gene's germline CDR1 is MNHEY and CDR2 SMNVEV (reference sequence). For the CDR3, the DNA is TGTGCCAGCAGTATTGACAGGGGCAATGAGCAGTTCTTC. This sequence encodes CASSIDRGNEQFF.

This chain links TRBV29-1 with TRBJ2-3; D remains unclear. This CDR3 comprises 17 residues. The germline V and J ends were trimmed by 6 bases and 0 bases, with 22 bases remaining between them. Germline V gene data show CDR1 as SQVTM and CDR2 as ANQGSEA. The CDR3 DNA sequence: TGCAGCGTGGCCGGGTCCGCGAGTAACCCTAGCACAGATACGCAGTATTTT. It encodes CSVAGSASNPSTDTQYF.

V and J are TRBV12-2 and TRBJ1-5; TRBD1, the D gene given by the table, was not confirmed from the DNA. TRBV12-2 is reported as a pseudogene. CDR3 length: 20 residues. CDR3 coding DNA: TGTGCAAGTCGCACAGGGTTTCCCGGGACAGGGGGCTTCAGCAATCAGCCCCAGCATTTT. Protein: CASRTGFPGTGGFSNQPQHF.

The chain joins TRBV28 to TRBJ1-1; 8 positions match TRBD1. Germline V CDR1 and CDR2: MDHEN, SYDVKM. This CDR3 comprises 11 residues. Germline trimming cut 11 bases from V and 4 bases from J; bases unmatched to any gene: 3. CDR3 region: CAATGGTEAFF. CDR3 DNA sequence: TGTGCCGCAACAGGGGGCACTGAAGCTTTCTTT.

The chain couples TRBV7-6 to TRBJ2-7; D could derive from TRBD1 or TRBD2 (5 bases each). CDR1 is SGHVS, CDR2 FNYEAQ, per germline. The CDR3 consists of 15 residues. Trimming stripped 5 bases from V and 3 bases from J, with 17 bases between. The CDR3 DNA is TGTGCCAGCAGCGCCTCGTGGGGGAAACACTACGAGCAGTACTTC. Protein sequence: CASSASWGKHYEQYF.

The CDR3: CSGKLGGWDEQFF. CDR3 in DNA: TGCAGCGGGAAGCTAGGGGGGTGGGATGAGCAGTTCTTC. The chain combines TRBV29-1 with TRBJ2-1; D assignment may be TRBD1 or TRBD2 (6 bases each). Trimming pared 7 bases from V and 8 bases from J, leaving 18 bases between. The CDR3 sequence is 13 residues long. Germline CDR1 SQVTM, CDR2 ANQGSEA.

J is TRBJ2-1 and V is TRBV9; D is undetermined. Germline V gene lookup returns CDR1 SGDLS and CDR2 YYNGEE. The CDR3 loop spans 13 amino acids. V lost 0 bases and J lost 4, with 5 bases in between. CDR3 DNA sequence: TGTGCCAGCAGCGTAGATGCTTACAATGAGCAGTTCTTC. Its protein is CASSVDAYNEQFF.

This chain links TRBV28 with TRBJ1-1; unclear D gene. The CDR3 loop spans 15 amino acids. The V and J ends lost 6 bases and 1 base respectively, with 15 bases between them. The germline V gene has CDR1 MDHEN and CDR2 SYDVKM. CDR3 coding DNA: TGTGCCAGCAGCCCCTGGGGTGAGGGGAACACTGAAGCTTTCTTT. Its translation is CASSPWGEGNTEAFF. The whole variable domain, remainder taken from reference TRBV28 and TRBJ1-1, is DVKVTQSSRYLVKRTGEKVFLECVQDMDHENMFWYRQDPGLGLRLIYFSYDVKMKEKGDIPEGYSVSREKKERFSLILESASTNQTSMYLCASSPWGEGNTEAFFGQGTRLTVV.

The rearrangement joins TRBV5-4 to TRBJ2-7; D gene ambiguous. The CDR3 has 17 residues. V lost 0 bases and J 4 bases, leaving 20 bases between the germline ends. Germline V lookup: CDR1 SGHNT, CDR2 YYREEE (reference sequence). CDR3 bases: TGTGCCAGCAGCTTGGGTCTGGCACCGTCAAGCTTTTACGAGCAGTACTTC. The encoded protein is CASSLGLAPSSFYEQYF. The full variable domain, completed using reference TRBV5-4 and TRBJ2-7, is ETGVTQSPTHLIKTRGQQVTLRCSSQSGHNTVSWYQQALGQGPQFIFQYYREEENGRGNFPPRFSGLQFPNYSSELNVNALELDDSALYLCASSLGLAPSSFYEQYFGPGTRLTVT.

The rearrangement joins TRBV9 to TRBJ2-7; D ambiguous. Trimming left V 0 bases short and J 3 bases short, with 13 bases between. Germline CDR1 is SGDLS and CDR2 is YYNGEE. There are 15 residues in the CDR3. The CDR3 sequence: CASSVGSQPGYEQYF. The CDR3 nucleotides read TGTGCCAGCAGCGTAGGCTCCCAACCGGGCTACGAGCAGTACTTC.

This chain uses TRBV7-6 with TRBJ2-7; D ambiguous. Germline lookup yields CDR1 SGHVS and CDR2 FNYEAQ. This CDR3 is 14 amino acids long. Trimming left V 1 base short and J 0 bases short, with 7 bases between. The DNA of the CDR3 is TGTGCCAGCAGCTTAGGACGATTCTCCTACGAGCAGTACTTC. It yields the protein CASSLGRFSYEQYF.

CDR3 bases: TGCGCCAGCAGCCACCCCGGGACCCCACCCTACGAGCAGTACTTC. Its protein product is CASSHPGTPPYEQYF. The chain has TRBV4-1 and TRBJ2-7; D tentatively fits TRBD1 or TRBD2 (5 bases each). Looked up from germline, CDR1 is MGHRA and CDR2 is YSYEKL. The germline V and J ends were trimmed by 3 bases and 2 bases, with 14 bases remaining between them. The length of the CDR3 is 15 residues.